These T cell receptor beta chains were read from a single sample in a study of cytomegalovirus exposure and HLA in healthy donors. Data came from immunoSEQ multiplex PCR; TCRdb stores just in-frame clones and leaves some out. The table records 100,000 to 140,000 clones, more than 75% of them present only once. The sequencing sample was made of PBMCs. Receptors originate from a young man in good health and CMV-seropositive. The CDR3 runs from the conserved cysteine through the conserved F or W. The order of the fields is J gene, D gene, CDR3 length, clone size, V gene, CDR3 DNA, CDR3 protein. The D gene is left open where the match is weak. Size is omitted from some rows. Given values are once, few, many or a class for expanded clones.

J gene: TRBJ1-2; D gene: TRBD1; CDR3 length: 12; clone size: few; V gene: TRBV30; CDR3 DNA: TGTGCCTGGACAGGGGGCGGCTATGGCTACACCTTC; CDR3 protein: CAWTGGGYGYTF
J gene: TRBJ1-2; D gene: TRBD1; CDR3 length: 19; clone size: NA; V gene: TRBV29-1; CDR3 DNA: TGCAGCGTTGTCCCTGACGGCCCTGGACAGGCGAATCTACCCTATGGCTACACCTTC; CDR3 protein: CSVVPDGPGQANLPYGYTF
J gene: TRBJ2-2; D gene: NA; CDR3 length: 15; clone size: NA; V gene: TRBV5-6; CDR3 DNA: TGTGCCAGCAGCTTGGGGACTGCGAACACCGGGGAGCTGTTTTTT; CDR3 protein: CASSLGTANTGELFF
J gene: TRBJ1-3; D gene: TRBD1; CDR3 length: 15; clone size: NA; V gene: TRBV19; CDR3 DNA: TGTGCCAGCGTACAGGGGCCGCGCTCTGGAAACACCATATATTTT; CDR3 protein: CASVQGPRSGNTIYF
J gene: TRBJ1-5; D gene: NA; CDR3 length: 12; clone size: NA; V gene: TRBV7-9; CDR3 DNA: TGTGCCAGCAGCTTCCTCAATCAGCCCCAGCATTTT; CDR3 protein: CASSFLNQPQHF
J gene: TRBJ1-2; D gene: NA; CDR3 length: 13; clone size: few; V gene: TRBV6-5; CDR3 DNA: TGTGCCAGCGCCGGCGGAGAAAACTATGGCTACACCTTC; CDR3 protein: CASAGGENYGYTF
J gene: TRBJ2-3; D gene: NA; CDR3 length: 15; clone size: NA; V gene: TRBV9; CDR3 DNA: TGTGCCAGCAGCGGGGCGGGGGCTAGCACAGATACGCAGTATTTT; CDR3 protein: CASSGAGASTDTQYF
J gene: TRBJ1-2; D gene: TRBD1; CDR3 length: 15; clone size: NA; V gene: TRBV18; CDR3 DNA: TGTGCCAGCTCACCAGCCGGGACAGGGGTTTATGGCTACACCTTC; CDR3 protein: CASSPAGTGVYGYTF
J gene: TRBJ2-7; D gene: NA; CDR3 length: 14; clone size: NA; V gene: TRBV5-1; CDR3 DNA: TGCGCCAGCAGCTTCAACGGGGGGCGGGGCGAGCAGTACTTC; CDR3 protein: CASSFNGGRGEQYF
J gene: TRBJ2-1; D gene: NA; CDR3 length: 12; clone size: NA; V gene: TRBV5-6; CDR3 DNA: TGTGCCAGCAGCTTGGGGGAGGCGGAGCAGTTCTTC; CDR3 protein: CASSLGEAEQFF
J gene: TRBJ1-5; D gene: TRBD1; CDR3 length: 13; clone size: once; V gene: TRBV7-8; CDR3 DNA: TGTGCCAGCAGCGTAAACAGGGGATCAGCCCAGCATTTT; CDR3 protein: CASSVNRGSAQHF
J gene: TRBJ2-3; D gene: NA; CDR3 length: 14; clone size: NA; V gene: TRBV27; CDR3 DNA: TGTGCCAGCAGTCCCCGAGCACTCGCGGATACGCAGTATTTT; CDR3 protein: CASSPRALADTQYF
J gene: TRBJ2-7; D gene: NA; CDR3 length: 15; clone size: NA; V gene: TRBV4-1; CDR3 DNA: TGCGCCAACGACGTCCCCCCAGGCGCAACCTACGAGCAGTACTTC; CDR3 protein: CANDVPPGATYEQYF
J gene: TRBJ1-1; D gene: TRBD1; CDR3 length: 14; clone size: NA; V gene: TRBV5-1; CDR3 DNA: TGCGCCAGCAGCCTTAGGACAGGGGGAACTGAAGCTTTCTTT; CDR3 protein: CASSLRTGGTEAFF
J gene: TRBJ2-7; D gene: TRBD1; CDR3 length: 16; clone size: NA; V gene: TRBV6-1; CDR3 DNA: TGTGCCAGCAGGGAACAGGGGGCGATCGGCTTTTCCGAGCAGTACTTC; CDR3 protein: CASREQGAIGFSEQYF
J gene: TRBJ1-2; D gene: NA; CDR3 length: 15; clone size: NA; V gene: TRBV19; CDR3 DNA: TGTGCCAGTAGTATAGCTCCACGGGTCGGGTATGGCTACACCTTC; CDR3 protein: CASSIAPRVGYGYTF
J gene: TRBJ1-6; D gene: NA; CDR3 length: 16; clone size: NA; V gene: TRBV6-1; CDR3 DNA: TGTGCCAGCAGTGCCTACAGGGTCGTGGGTAATTCACCCCTCCACTTT; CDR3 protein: CASSAYRVVGNSPLHF
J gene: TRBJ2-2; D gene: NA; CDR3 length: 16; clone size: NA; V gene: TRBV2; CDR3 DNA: TGTGCCAGCAGTGAACTAGGCATCGCGAACACCGGGGAGCTGTTTTTT; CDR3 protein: CASSELGIANTGELFF
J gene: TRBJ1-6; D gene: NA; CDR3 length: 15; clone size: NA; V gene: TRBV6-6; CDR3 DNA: TGTGCCAGCAGCCCGATACAGGGCCATAATTCACCCCTCCACTTT; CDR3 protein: CASSPIQGHNSPLHF
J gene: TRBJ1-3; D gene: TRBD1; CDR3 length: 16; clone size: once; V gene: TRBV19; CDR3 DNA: TGTGCCAGTAGTATCGCGGGACAGGGGTCTGGAAACACCATATATTTT; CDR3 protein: CASSIAGQGSGNTIYF
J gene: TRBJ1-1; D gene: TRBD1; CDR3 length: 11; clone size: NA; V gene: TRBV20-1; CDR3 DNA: TGCAGTGCTAGCAGGGGGGCTGAAGCTTTCTTT; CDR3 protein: CSASRGAEAFF
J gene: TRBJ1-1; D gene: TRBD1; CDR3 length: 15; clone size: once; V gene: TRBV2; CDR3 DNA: TGTGCCAGCAGTGTCGGAGGGACAGGGAGCACTGAAGCTTTCTTT; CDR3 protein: CASSVGGTGSTEAFF
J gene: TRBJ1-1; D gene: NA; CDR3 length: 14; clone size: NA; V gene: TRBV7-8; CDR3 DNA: TGTGCCAGCAGCCTATGGGGAGGGGACACTGAAGCTTTCTTT; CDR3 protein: CASSLWGGDTEAFF
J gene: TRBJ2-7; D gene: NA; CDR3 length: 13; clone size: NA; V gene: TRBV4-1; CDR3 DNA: TGCGCCAGCAGCAGGCAGGGATCCTACGAGCAGTACTTC; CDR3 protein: CASSRQGSYEQYF
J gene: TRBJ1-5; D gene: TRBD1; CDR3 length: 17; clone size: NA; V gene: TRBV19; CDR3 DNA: TGTGCCAGTAGTATTCCCGGGACAGGATATAGCAATCAGCCCCAGCATTTT; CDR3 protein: CASSIPGTGYSNQPQHF
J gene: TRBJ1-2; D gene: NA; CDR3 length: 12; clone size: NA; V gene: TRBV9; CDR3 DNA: TGTGCCAGCAGCACTCCAGGGGAAGGCTACACCTTC; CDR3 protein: CASSTPGEGYTF
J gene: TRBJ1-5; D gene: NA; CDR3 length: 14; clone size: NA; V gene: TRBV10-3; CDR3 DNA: TGTGCCATCAGCGAGGGGGAGTCGAGGCAGCCCCAGCATTTT; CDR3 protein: CAISEGESRQPQHF
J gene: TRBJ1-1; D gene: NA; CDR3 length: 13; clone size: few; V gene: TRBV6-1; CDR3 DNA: TGTGCCAGCAGTGACAGGGTGGGCACTGAAGCTTTCTTT; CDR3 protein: CASSDRVGTEAFF